Included here is one TCR beta chain sequence, with context. Antigen unknown. Germline lookup yields CDR1 KGHSH and CDR2 LQKENI. Trimming pared 2 bases from V and 6 bases from J, leaving 14 bases between. This CDR3 is 15 amino acids long. These data originate in a study of identical twins. Unique molecular identifiers were in the cDNA, with template-switch universal primer binding. From the 5' RACE reads, TCRdb called clonotypes with MiXCR, one entry per CDR3 protein. The top ten clones hold roughly 4% of a sample with about 240,000 distinct CDR3 sequences, roughly 12% of them seen once. Whole-study results and caveats: Zero-insertion analyses were open to partial confounding by invariant MAIT and iNKT cells.

These data also featured in a second study, about yellow fever vaccine responses in identical twins.

This clonotype was sampled from a young woman in good health. The sample taken for sequencing was memory (CD45RO+) T cells sorted from blood. The chain couples TRBV18 to TRBJ2-1; D possibly uses TRBD1 or TRBD2 (5 bases each). The CDR3 DNA reads as TGTGCCAGCTCACCAAGGAATGGGGGTATCAATGAGCAGTTCTTC. Translation: CASSPRNGGINEQFF.